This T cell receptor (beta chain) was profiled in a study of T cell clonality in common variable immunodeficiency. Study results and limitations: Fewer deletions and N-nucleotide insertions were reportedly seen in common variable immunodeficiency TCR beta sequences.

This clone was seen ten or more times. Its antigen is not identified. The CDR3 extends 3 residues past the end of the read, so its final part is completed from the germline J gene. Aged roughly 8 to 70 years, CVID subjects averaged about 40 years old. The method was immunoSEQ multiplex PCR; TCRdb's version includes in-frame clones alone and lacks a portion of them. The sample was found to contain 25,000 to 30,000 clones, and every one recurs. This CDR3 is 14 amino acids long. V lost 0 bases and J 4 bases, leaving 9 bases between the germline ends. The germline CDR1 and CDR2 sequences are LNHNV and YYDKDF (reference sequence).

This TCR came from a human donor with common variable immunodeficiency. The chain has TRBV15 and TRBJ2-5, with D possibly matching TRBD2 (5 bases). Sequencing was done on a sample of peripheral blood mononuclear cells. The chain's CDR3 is CATSREFRGETQYF. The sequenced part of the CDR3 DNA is TGTGCCACCAGCAGAGAATTTCGGGGAGAGACC.